These 21 T cell receptor beta chains were sequenced from one sample in a study of T cells in Graves' hyperthyroidism and ophthalmopathy. There were TCR beta CDR3 regions amplified from RNA transcripts. During a first-round RT-PCR of the TCR CDR3, the HTBI primer set was used. Via MiXCR, TCRdb re-called the multiplex PCR reads, giving one row per CDR3 protein. The sample lists 390,000 or so distinct CDR3 sequences, under 15% seen once, with 13% in the top ten. Material for sequencing was blood. The receptors derive from a man between 18 and 29 years old with Graves' ophthalmopathy.

The table lists this clonotype with a few counts. This rearrangement joins TRBV5-1 to TRBJ2-5, with TRBD2 identical over 7 bases. Per germline, CDR1 SGHRS and CDR2 YFSETQ. This CDR3 comprises 17 residues. The J segment lost 4 bases and the V segment lost 0 bases, leaving 12 bases of the junction unmatched. In DNA, the CDR3 is TGCGCCAGCAGCTTGGCCATGGGGGAGGGCCCTCGAGAGACCCAGTACTTC. Amino acid sequence: CASSLAMGEGPRETQYF.

This clonotype was seen many times. The J gene is TRBJ2-7, the V gene TRBV15, with 7 bases aligning to TRBD2. The junction had 9 bases not matched to a gene; V was cut back by 3 bases and J by 4 bases. The CDR3 is made up of 15 amino acids. In germline, CDR1 is LNHNV, CDR2 YYDKDF (reference sequence). The DNA for the CDR3 is TGTGCCACCAGCAGTCTTGGGGGGAGGGCTTACGAGCAGTACTTC. This encodes CATSSLGGRAYEQYF.

Comments on this clonotype: Given a much more abundant clone one base away, this may be a read error. This chain connects TRBV5-1 to TRBJ2-7, with unresolved D. This CDR3 region has 13 residues. Germline loops: CDR1 SGHRS, CDR2 YFSETQ. The DNA for the CDR3 is TGCGCCAGCAGCTCCCTGACCGCCTACGAGCAGCACTTC. Protein sequence: CASSSLTAYEQHF.

This clonotype was seen repeatedly, ten times or more. This chain joins TRBV6-5 and TRBJ2-5; no clear D gene. The CDR3 length is 13 residues. Looked up from germline, CDR1 is MNHEY and CDR2 is SVGAGI. V was clipped by 0 bases and J by 4 bases, with 6 bases between them. The CDR3: CASSYSGSETQYF. The CDR3 DNA is TGTGCCAGCAGTTACTCAGGGTCAGAGACCCAGTACTTC.

This clonotype was counted ten times or more. This sequence joins TRBV7-8 and TRBJ1-4; 9 nucleotides line up with TRBD1. The CDR3 loop spans 15 amino acids. V lost 3 bases, J lost 8 bases, and 7 bases stayed unmatched. Germline V gene data show CDR1 as SGHVS and CDR2 as FQNEAQ. The CDR3 DNA follows: TGTGCCAGCAGCTTGACAGGGGGATCTTTAGAAAAACTGTTTTTT. Residues: CASSLTGGSLEKLFF.

This clonotype appeared many times. The CDR3 spells CASSPRGDRYTGELFF. The CDR3 DNA reads as TGTGCCAGCAGCCCAAGGGGGGACCGCTACACCGGGGAGCTGTTTTTT. The rearrangement uses TRBV7-2 and TRBJ2-2; D is perhaps TRBD1 or TRBD2 (6 bases each). Between the trimmed V and J ends, which lost 5 bases and 3 bases, there was a span of 16 bases. CDR1 and CDR2 (germline): SGHTA, FQGNSA. The CDR3 is 16 residues long.

This clonotype was counted a few times. The chain joins TRBV27 to TRBJ1-5; a weak D match, TRBD1 (6 bases). The CDR3 has 13 residues. CDR1 MNHEY and CDR2 SMNVEV come from the germline V gene (reference sequence). Trimming stripped 4 bases from V and 7 bases from J, with 11 bases between. CDR3 residues: CASSWGARQPQHF. The DNA for the CDR3 is TGTGCCAGCAGTTGGGGGGCTCGGCAGCCCCAGCATTTT.

This clonotype was detected many times. The chain's CDR3 is CASTMTGDLEKLFF. The CDR3, as DNA: TGTGCCAGCACAATGACAGGGGACCTAGAAAAACTGTTTTTT. The chain uses TRBV2 and TRBJ1-4, with 8 bases identical to TRBD1. This CDR3 has 14 residues. CDR1 is SNHLY, CDR2 FYNNEI, per germline. Trimming removed 7 bases from V and 8 bases from J; junction bases left unmatched: 9.

This clonotype came up once. Without the conserved terminal phenylalanine or tryptophan, this CDR3 likely stems from a read error. V usage is TRBV20-1 and J usage is TRBJ2-5; no clear D. From germline, CDR1 is DFQATT and CDR2 SNEGSKA (reference sequence). The CDR3 consists of 12 residues. Trimming cost V 2 bases and J 1 base, with 5 bases left between them. CDR3 residues: CSARQAQETQYL. For the CDR3, the DNA is TGCAGTGCTAGACAGGCCCAAGAGACCCAGTACCTC.

CDR3 in amino acids: CASSRGLPGELFF. CDR3 in DNA: TGCGCCAGCAGCCGCGGTTTACCCGGGGAGCTGTTTTTT. The J gene is TRBJ2-2, the V gene TRBV10-1; D remains ambiguous. The CDR3 sequence is 13 residues long. Germline V lookup: CDR1 WNHNN, CDR2 SYGVQD (reference sequence). V was cut by 6 bases and J by 6 bases, with 11 bases left in between.

This clonotype was recorded at least ten times. The chain has TRBV2 and TRBJ1-1; D is unclear. V dropped 4 bases and J dropped 2 bases, with 11 bases sitting between them. This CDR3 contains 14 residues. CDR1 is SNHLY and CDR2 is FYNNEI in the germline V gene. The CDR3 sequence: CASSGMWSNTEAFF. The CDR3 DNA reads as TGTGCCAGCAGTGGGATGTGGAGTAACACTGAAGCTTTCTTT. Full variable domain (remainder filled in from reference TRBV2 and TRBJ1-1): EPEVTQTPSHQVTQMGQEVILRCVPISNHLYFYWYRQILGQKVEFLVSFYNNEISEKSEIFDDQFSVERPDGSNFTLKIRSTKLEDSAMYFCASSGMWSNTEAFFGQGTRLTVV.

In its sample, this clonotype was seen many times. CDR3 DNA: TGTGCCAGCATTGGTTTTGGCACTGAAGCTTTCTTT. Translating gives CASIGFGTEAFF. V gene TRBV3-1 combines with J gene TRBJ1-1; D ambiguous. Trimming took 7 bases from V and 4 from J, leaving 10 bases between them. The CDR3 is 12 residues long. Germline V gives CDR1 LGHDT, CDR2 YNNKEL (reference sequence). Variable domain in full (rest from reference TRBV3-1 and TRBJ1-1): DTAVSQTPKYLVTQMGNDKSIKCEQNLGHDTMYWYKQDSKKFLKIMFSYNNKELIINETVPNRFSPKSPDKAHLNLHINSLELGDSAVYFCASIGFGTEAFFGQGTRLTVV.

Many counts were recorded for this clonotype. The CDR3, as DNA: TGTGCCAGCAGCTTGCTCCTAGAGACCCAGTACTTC. Amino acid sequence: CASSLLLETQYF. The rearrangement joins TRBV11-2 to TRBJ2-5; D is undetermined. The CDR3 sequence is 12 residues long. V lost 3 bases, J lost 4 bases, and 6 bases lay in between. The germline gives CDR1 SGHAT, CDR2 FQNNGV.

This clonotype was seen ten or more times. The rearrangement links TRBV3-1 to TRBJ1-1; D remains ambiguous. This CDR3 region has 13 residues. The germline V gene encodes CDR1 LGHDT and CDR2 YNNKEL (reference sequence). Trimming pared 4 bases from V and 1 base from J, leaving 7 bases between. The CDR3 sequence is CASSPDGNTEAFF. CDR3 sequence (DNA): TGTGCCAGCAGCCCCGACGGGAACACTGAAGCTTTCTTT. Drawing the rest from reference TRBV3-1 and TRBJ1-1, the complete variable domain is DTAVSQTPKYLVTQMGNDKSIKCEQNLGHDTMYWYKQDSKKFLKIMFSYNNKELIINETVPNRFSPKSPDKAHLNLHINSLELGDSAVYFCASSPDGNTEAFFGQGTRLTVV.

This clonotype was detected ten times or more. The chain recombines TRBV11-2 with TRBJ2-2; 8 bases map to TRBD2. CDR3 size: 17 residues. With V trimmed by 5 bases and J by 1 base, 9 bases remained unmatched. From germline, CDR1 is SGHAT and CDR2 FQNNGV. Here the CDR3 reads CASSPRLSGKNTGELFF. Written as DNA, the CDR3 is TGTGCCAGCAGCCCCCGTCTTAGCGGGAAGAACACCGGGGAGCTGTTTTTT.

This clonotype was observed at least ten times. The chain links TRBV3-1 to TRBJ1-6; 7 nucleotides line up with TRBD1. This CDR3 contains 15 residues. Germline V lookup: CDR1 LGHDT, CDR2 YNNKEL (reference sequence). V lost 1 base, J lost 7 bases, and 4 bases stayed unmatched. This CDR3 is CASSQAAGGNSPLHF. CDR3 DNA: TGTGCCAGCAGCCAAGCGGCAGGGGGGAATTCACCCCTCCACTTT.

The CDR3 loop is CASSQAGKGTGELFF. In DNA, the CDR3 is TGCGCCAGCAGCCAAGCGGGGAAGGGGACCGGGGAGCTGTTTTTT. The chain joins TRBV4-1 to TRBJ2-2; either TRBD1 or TRBD2 may fit D (5 bases each). CDR3 length: 15 amino acids. Germline CDR1 reads MGHRA; CDR2 reads YSYEKL. Between the trimmed V and J ends, which lost 1 base and 5 bases, there was a span of 11 bases.

This clonotype appeared many times. V and J are TRBV6-1 and TRBJ2-7; no clear D. V was pared by 5 bases and J by 3 bases, with 11 bases between. The CDR3 runs 13 residues. Germline lookup yields CDR1 MNHNS and CDR2 SASEGT. CDR3 coding DNA: TGTGCCAGCAGTTACACGTCTAGCTACGAGCAGTACTTC. Its protein is CASSYTSSYEQYF.

This clonotype came up many times. This chain uses TRBV2 with TRBJ2-3, with 7 nucleotides matching TRBD2. Germline CDR1 reads SNHLY; CDR2 reads FYNNEI. The V and J ends lost 10 bases and 4 bases, in that order; junction bases with no gene match: 17. The CDR3 contains 16 residues. The CDR3 region is CATRLAVASSADTQYF. CDR3 in DNA: TGTGCCACGCGACTAGCTGTGGCGTCTTCCGCAGATACGCAGTATTTT.

This clonotype has only a few counts. Possible read error: a much larger clone is one base away. The rearrangement uses TRBV11-3 and TRBJ2-1, with 14 bases aligning to TRBD2. The CDR3 contains 18 residues. In germline, CDR1 is SGHNT, CDR2 YENEEA. The trim removed 5 bases at V and 5 bases at J, leaving 11 bases unmatched. The CDR3 nucleotides read TGTGCCAGCAGCCCCCGGACTAGCGGGGGGAAAAGAGACAATGAGCAGTTCTTC. It codes for CASSPRTSGGKRDNEQFF.

The chain is built from TRBV27 and TRBJ2-7; D might be TRBD1 (6 bases). Trimming stripped 5 bases from V and 4 bases from J, with 15 bases between. Looked up from germline, CDR1 is MNHEY and CDR2 is SMNVEV (reference sequence). The CDR3 length is 14 residues. The CDR3 sequence: CASSPRDTFYEQYF. The CDR3 DNA reads TGTGCCAGCAGTCCTCGGGACACCTTTTACGAGCAGTACTTC.